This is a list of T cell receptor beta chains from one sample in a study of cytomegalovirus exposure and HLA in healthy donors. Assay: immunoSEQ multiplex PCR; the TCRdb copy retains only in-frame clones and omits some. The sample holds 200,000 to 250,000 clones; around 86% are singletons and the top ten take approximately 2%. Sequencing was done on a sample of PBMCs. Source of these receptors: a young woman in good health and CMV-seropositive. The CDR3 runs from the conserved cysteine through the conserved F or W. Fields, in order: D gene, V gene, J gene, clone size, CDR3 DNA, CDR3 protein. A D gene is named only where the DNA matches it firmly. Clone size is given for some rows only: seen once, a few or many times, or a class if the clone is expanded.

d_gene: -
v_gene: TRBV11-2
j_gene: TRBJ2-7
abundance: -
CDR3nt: TGTGCCAGCAGCTTATCCAGGTCCCACGAGCAGTACTTC
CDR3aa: CASSLSRSHEQYF

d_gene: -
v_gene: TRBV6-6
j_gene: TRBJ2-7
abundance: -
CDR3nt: TGTGCCAGCAGTTTCGACACAAGCTCCTACGAGCAGTACTTC
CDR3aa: CASSFDTSSYEQYF

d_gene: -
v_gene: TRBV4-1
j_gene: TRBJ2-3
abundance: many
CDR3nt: TGCGCCAGCAGCCAAGATAAGGGGGCGGGAGGACTCACAGATACGCAGTATTTT
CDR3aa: CASSQDKGAGGLTDTQYF

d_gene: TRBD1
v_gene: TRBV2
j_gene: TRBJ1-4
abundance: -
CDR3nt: TGTGCCAGCAGCCCCGGGACAGGGCGTGAAAAACTGTTTTTT
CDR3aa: CASSPGTGREKLFF

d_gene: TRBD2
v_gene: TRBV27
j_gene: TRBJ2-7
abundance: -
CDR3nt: TGTGCCAGCAGTTTAACAGGTGCCGGGGGGGTCGAGCAGTACTTC
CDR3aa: CASSLTGAGGVEQYF

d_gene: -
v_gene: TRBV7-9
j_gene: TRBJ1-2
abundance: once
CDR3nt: TGTGCCAGCAGCTTAGCGGTGGGGGCGGCGTATGGCTACACCTTC
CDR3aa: CASSLAVGAAYGYTF

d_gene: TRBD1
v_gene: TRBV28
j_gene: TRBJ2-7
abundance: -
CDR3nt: TGTGCCAGCAGTTTCGGACAGGGCACAGGCTACGAGCAGTACTTC
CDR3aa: CASSFGQGTGYEQYF

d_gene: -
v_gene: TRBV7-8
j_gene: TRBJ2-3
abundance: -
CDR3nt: TGTGCCAGCAGCATTCAGGGATCTAGCACAGATACGCAGTATTTT
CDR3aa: CASSIQGSSTDTQYF

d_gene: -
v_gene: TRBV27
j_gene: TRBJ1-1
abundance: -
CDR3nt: TGTGCCAGCACCCTATCGGGGCGGGGGAACACTGAAGCTTTCTTT
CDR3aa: CASTLSGRGNTEAFF

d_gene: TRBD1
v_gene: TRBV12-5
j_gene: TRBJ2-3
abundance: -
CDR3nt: TGTGCTAGTGGTTTGGTGGGACAGGGTTCTGATACGCAGTATTTT
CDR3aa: CASGLVGQGSDTQYF

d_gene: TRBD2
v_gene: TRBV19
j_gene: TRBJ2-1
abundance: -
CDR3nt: TGTGCCAGTAGTATTGGCGGGAGGGCCAATGAGCAGTTCTTC
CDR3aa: CASSIGGRANEQFF

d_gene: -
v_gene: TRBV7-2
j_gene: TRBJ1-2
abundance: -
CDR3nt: TGTGCCAGCAGCTTATCCCTCAACTATGGCTACACCTTC
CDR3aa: CASSLSLNYGYTF

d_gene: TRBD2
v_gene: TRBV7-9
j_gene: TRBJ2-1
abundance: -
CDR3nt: TGTGCCAGCAGCTCTAGCGGGAGTTCTAAGTTCTTC
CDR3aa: CASSSSGSSKFF

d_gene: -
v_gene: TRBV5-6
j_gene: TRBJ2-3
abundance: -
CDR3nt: TGTGCCAGCAGCCATCTAGGCCTAGTCGACCGCACAGATACGCAGTATTTT
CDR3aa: CASSHLGLVDRTDTQYF

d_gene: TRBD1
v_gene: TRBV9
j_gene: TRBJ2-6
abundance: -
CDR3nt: TGTGCCAGCAGCGTAGTGCGGACAGGGGTTGGGGCCAACGTCCTGACTTTC
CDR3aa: CASSVVRTGVGANVLTF

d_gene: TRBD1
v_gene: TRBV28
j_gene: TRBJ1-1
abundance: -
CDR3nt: TGTGCCAGCAACCTCAGGGGGATGAACACTGAAGCTTTCTTT
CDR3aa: CASNLRGMNTEAFF

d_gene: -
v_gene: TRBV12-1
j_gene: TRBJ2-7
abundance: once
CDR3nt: TGTGCCAGCAGCCCACTTCTAGCGGAGGAGCAGTACTTC
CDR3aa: CASSPLLAEEQYF

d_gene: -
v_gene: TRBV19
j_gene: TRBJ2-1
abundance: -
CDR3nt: TGTGCCTGTCGGAGCCACAATGAGCAGTTCTTC
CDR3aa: CACRSHNEQFF

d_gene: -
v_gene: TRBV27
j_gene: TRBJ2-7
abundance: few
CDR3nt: TGTGCCAGCAGTATATCCAAGGTGGGAGAATACGAGCAGTACTTC
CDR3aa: CASSISKVGEYEQYF

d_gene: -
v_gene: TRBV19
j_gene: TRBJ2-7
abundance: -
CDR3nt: TGTGCCAGTAGTATCAGGGAGGACGAGCAGTACTTC
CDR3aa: CASSIREDEQYF

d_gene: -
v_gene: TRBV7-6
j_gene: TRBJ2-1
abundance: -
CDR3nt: TGTGCCAGCAGGCACTCTAGCTACAATGAGCAGTTCTTC
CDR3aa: CASRHSSYNEQFF

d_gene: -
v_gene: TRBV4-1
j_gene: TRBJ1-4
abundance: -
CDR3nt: TGCGCCAGCAGCCAAACCCCCAAGGACAGTGAAAAACTGTTTTTT
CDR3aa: CASSQTPKDSEKLFF

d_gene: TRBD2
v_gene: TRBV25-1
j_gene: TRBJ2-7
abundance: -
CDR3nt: TGTGCCAGCAGTGACACCGGGACTAGCCCAGGGTACTCCTACGAGCAGTACTTC
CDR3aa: CASSDTGTSPGYSYEQYF

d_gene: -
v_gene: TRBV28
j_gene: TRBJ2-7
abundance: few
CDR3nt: TGTGCCAGCAGCGGAGCCTACGAGCAGTACTTC
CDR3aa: CASSGAYEQYF

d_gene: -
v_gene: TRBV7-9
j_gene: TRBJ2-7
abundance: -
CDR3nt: TGTGCCAGCAGCTCCCCGGGACAAGCCTACGAGCAGTACTTC
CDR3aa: CASSSPGQAYEQYF

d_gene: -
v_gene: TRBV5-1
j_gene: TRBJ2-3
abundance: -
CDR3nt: TGCGCCAGCAGCTTGGGGCAGGGGATGACAGATACGCAGTATTTT
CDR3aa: CASSLGQGMTDTQYF

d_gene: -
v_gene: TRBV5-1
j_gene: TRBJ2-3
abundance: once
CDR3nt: TGCGCCAGCAGACCACAGGGTTCAGCTACGCAGTATTTT
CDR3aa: CASRPQGSATQYF

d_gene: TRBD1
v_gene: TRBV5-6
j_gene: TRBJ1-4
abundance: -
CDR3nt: TGTGCCAGCAGCTTAACGGACAGGATTGAAAAACTGTTTTTT
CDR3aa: CASSLTDRIEKLFF

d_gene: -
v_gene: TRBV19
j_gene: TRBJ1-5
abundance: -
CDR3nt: TGTGCCAGTAGTAGGTTGGGTCGGGGTCAGCCCCAGCATTTT
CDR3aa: CASSRLGRGQPQHF

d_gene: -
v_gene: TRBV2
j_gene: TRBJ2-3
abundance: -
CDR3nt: TGTGCCAGCAGTGATGAGGGAAACACCGGGTATTTT
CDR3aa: CASSDEGNTGYF

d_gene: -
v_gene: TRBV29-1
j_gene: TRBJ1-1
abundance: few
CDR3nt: TGCAGCGTTGAAGCAACAGCCGAAGCTTTCTTT
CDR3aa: CSVEATAEAFF

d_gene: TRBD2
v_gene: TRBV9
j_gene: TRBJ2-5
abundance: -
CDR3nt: TGTGCCAGCAGCCCCTGGGGGGGAGAGACCCAGTACTTC
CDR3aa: CASSPWGGETQYF

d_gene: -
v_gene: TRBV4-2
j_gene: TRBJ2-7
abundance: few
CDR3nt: TGTGCCAGCAGCCAAGAGTTCAGGGGCACCCACGAGCAGTACTTC
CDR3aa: CASSQEFRGTHEQYF

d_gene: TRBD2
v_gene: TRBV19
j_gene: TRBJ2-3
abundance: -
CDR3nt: TGTGCCAGTAGTAACCAACTAGCGGGAGGCACAGATACGCAGTATTTT
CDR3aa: CASSNQLAGGTDTQYF

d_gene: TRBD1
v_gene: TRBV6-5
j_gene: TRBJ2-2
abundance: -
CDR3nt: TGTGCCAGCAGTCTTGGGACAGGGACGGCCGGGGAGCTGTTTTTT
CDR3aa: CASSLGTGTAGELFF

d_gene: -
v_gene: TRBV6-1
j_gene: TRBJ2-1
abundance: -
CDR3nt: TGTGCCAGCAGTGCAGGGATCGGGCTTTACAATGAGCAGTTCTTC
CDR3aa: CASSAGIGLYNEQFF

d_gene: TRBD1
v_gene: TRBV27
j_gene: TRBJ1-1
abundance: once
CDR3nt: TGTGCCAGCAGTTCCCCGACAGGGGAGAACACTGAAGCTTTCTTT
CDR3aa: CASSSPTGENTEAFF

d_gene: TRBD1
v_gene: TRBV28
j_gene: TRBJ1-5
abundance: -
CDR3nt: TGTGCCAGCAGGCCAGGGGGCGGACAGCCCCAGCATTTT
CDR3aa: CASRPGGGQPQHF

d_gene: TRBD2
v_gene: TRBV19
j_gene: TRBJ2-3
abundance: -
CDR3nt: TGTGCCAGTAGTATCGGGCGGGAGGTCACAGATACGCAGTATTTT
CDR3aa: CASSIGREVTDTQYF

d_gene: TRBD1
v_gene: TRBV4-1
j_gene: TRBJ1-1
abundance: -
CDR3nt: TGCGCCAGCAGATGGCCGGGACAGAAAGAAGCTTTCTTT
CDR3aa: CASRWPGQKEAFF

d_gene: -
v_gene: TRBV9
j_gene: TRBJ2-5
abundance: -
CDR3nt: TGTGCCAGCAGCGTAGTAGAGAGGGAGACCCAGTACTTC
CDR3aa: CASSVVERETQYF

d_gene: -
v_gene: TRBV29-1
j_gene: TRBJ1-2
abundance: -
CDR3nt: TGCAGCGTTCAGTGGCAGGTATATGGCTACACCTTC
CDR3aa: CSVQWQVYGYTF

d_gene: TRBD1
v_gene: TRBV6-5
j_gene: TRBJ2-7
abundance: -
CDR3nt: TGTGCCAGCAGTCTAGGGACAGGCTCCTACGAGCAGTACTTC
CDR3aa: CASSLGTGSYEQYF

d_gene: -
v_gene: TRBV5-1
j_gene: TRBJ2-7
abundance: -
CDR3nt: TGCGCCAGCAGCTTGCCTACAGAGTACGAGCAGTACTTC
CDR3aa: CASSLPTEYEQYF

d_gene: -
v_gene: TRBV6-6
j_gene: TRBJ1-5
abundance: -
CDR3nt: TGTGCCAGCACACAGGCCTATAGCAATCAGCCCCAGCATTTT
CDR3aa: CASTQAYSNQPQHF

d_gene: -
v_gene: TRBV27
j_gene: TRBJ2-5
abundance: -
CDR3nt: TGTGCCAGCAGTATTGAAGGAGTGGGAGAGACCCAGTACTTC
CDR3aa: CASSIEGVGETQYF

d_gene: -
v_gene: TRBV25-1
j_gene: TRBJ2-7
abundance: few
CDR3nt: TGTGCCAGCGGACAGTCCTACGAGCAGTACTTC
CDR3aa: CASGQSYEQYF

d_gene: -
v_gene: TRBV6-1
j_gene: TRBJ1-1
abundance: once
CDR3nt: TGTGCCAGCAGCGACGACAGGTTGGAAGCTTTCTTT
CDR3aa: CASSDDRLEAFF

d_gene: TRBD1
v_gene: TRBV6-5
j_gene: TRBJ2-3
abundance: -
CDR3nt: TGTGCCAGCAGTTGGGACAGGGGGCCAGATACGCAGTATTTT
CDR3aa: CASSWDRGPDTQYF

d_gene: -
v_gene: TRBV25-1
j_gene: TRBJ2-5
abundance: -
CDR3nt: TGTGCCAGCAGTGAAGTAGCCGGGGAGACCCAGTACTTC
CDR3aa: CASSEVAGETQYF

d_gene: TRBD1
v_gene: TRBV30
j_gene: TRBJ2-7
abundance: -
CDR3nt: TGTGCCTGCACGGCCTACGGGACAGGGGTCTACGAGCAGTACTTC
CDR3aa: CACTAYGTGVYEQYF

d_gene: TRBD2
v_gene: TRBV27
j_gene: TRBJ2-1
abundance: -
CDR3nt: TGTGCCAGCAGATTAGCGGGAGGACTCTACAATGAGCAGTTCTTC
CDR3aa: CASRLAGGLYNEQFF

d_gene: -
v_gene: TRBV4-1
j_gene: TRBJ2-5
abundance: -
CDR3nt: TGCGCCAGCAGCCAATGGTCAGGGTACGAGACCCAGTACTTC
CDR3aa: CASSQWSGYETQYF

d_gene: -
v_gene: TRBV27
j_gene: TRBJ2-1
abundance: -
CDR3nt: TGTGCCAGCAGTTCTACTCGGGAGTTCCCCTACAATGAGCAGTTCTTC
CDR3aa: CASSSTREFPYNEQFF

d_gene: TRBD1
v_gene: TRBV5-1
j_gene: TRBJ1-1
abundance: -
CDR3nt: TGCGCCAGCAGCCCCCGACGCGCGGACAGGGGCGTTGAGAACACTGAAGCTTTCTTT
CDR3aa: CASSPRRADRGVENTEAFF

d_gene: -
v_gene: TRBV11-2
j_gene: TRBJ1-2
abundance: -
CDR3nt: TGTGCCAGCAGCTCCCCACCGAGACGGGGTGGTAACTATGGCTACACCTTC
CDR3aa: CASSSPPRRGGNYGYTF

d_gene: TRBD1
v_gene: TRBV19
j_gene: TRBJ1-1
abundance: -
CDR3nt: TGTGCCAGTAGTCTCGGACAGGGCCGGACTGAAGCTTTCTTT
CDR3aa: CASSLGQGRTEAFF

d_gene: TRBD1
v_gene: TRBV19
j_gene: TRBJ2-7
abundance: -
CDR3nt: TGTGCCAGTAGTATCCAACAGGGGGCCTACGAGCAGTACTTC
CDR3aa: CASSIQQGAYEQYF

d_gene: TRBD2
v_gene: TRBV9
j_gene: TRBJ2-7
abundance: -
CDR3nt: TGTGCCAGCAGCGTAGAGGGGGGGACTAGCCTTTCCTACGAGCAGTACTTC
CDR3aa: CASSVEGGTSLSYEQYF

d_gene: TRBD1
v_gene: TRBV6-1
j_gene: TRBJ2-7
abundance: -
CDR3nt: TGTGCCAGCAGTGAAGGGACAGGGTCCTACGAGCAGTACTTC
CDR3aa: CASSEGTGSYEQYF